The 30 T cell receptor beta chains reported below all come from one sample, sequenced in a study of blood T cell repertoires in COVID-19. Clones were read by immunoSEQ multiplex PCR, and TCRdb kept only the in-frame ones, dropping some. Seen here are some 150,000 clones, 65% to 85% observed once, and the top ten hold around 13%. Sequencing used peripheral blood. These TCRs come from a man in his fifties or sixties with active or convalescent COVID-19.

The chain employs TRBV5-1 and TRBJ2-3, with D perhaps matching TRBD2 (5 bases). Germline V CDR1 and CDR2: SGHRS, YFSETQ. The CDR3 has 17 residues. V was trimmed by 4 bases and J by 1 base, leaving 19 bases between them. The DNA for the CDR3 is TGCGCCAGCAGCCGGGGAATAGGTCCAGGAGGCACAGATACGCAGTATTTT. This gives the protein CASSRGIGPGGTDTQYF.

V gene TRBV5-6 combines with J gene TRBJ1-1; 7 bases align to TRBD1. Looked up from germline, CDR1 is SGHDT and CDR2 is YYEEEE. The V and J ends lost 0 bases and 3 bases, in that order; junction bases with no gene match: 2. The CDR3 extends over 14 amino acids. The CDR3 region is CASSLARGDTEAFF. CDR3 sequence (DNA): TGTGCCAGCAGCTTGGCCAGGGGGGACACTGAAGCTTTCTTT.

The chain couples TRBV29-1 to TRBJ2-7, with 7 positions matching TRBD1. The trim removed 7 bases at V and 0 bases at J, leaving 3 bases unmatched. The V gene's germline CDR1 is SQVTM and CDR2 ANQGSEA. The CDR3 length is 12 residues. CDR3 amino acids: CSGRDSSYEQYF. DNA of the CDR3: TGCAGCGGCCGGGACAGCTCCTACGAGCAGTACTTC.

V and J are TRBV5-1 and TRBJ1-6; 11 nucleotides align to TRBD1. CDR1 SGHRS and CDR2 YFSETQ come from the germline V gene. The CDR3 extends over 14 amino acids. Trimming at V came to 4 bases and at J to 10 bases, leaving 4 bases not matched to a gene. The CDR3 sequence: CASSPDRGQSPLHF. The CDR3 DNA sequence: TGCGCCAGCAGCCCGGACAGGGGGCAATCACCCCTCCACTTT.

The chain has TRBV18 and TRBJ2-3, with TRBD2 matching over 9 bases. The germline V gene encodes CDR1 KGHSH and CDR2 LQKENI. The V and J ends lost 3 bases and 5 bases, in that order; junction bases with no gene match: 3. There are 14 residues in the CDR3. The CDR3 loop reads CASSPAGGKDTQYF. As DNA, the CDR3 is TGTGCCAGCTCACCCGCGGGGGGGAAAGATACGCAGTATTTT. The full variable domain, rest sourced from reference TRBV18 and TRBJ2-3, is NAGVMQNPRHLVRRRGQEARLRCSPMKGHSHVYWYRQLPEEGLKFMVYLQKENIIDESGMPKERFSAEFPKEGPSILRIQQVVRGDSAAYFCASSPAGGKDTQYFGPGTRLTVL.

The chain employs TRBV28 and TRBJ2-7; tentatively, D is TRBD2 (6 bases). CDR3 length equals 11 residues. Between the trimmed V and J ends, which lost 7 bases and 3 bases, there was a span of 7 bases. The germline V gene encodes CDR1 MDHEN and CDR2 SYDVKM. The CDR3 bases are TGTGCCAGCACTAGCGACTACGAGCAGTACTTC. It specifies CASTSDYEQYF.

The chain employs TRBV28 and TRBJ1-1; 12 bases match TRBD1. The germline CDR1 and CDR2 sequences are MDHEN and SYDVKM. The V segment lost 5 bases and the J segment 5 bases; nucleotides outside the gene matches: 9. The CDR3 length is 16 residues. The CDR3 nucleotides are TGTGCCAGCAGTGCCCGGGACAGGGGGCGTAATACTGAAGCTTTCTTT. It translates to CASSARDRGRNTEAFF.

This clone was seen a few times. The chain combines TRBV5-8 with TRBJ2-1; D gene uncertain. This CDR3 contains 14 residues. The germline V gene encodes CDR1 SGHTS and CDR2 YDEGEE. V was pared by 5 bases and J by 2 bases, with 11 bases between. The CDR3 here is CASSFLSTYNEQFF. In DNA, the CDR3 is TGTGCCAGCAGTTTCCTGAGTACCTACAATGAGCAGTTCTTC.

V and J are TRBV9 and TRBJ1-3; D is unresolved. Germline CDR1 reads SGDLS; CDR2 reads YYNGEE. V was pared by 3 bases and J by 2 bases, with 12 bases between. The CDR3 is made up of 15 amino acids. The CDR3 DNA reads as TGTGCCAGCAGCGCAAGCCCTTCCACTGGAAACACCATATATTTT. It specifies CASSASPSTGNTIYF.

The V gene is TRBV7-9, the J gene TRBJ2-3; the D is unclear. This CDR3 contains 13 residues. Per the germline V gene, CDR1 is SEHNR and CDR2 is FQNEAQ (reference sequence). Trimming shortened V by 5 bases and J by 4 bases, and 10 bases separated the two germline ends. CDR3 coding DNA: TGTGCCAGCAGCCTCGCCCAGGCAGATACGCAGTATTTT. It yields the protein CASSLAQADTQYF.

Note on this clone: The junction does not match germline at one end; this may be a read error. The chain has TRBV18 and TRBJ1-2; 8 positions agree with TRBD1. This CDR3 is 14 amino acids long. The germline gives CDR1 KGHSH, CDR2 LQKENI. In DNA form, the CDR3 reads TGTGCCAGCTCCCCACAGGGGGGGGACTATGGCTACACCTTC. Protein sequence: CASSPQGGDYGYTF.

The rearrangement links TRBV4-2 to TRBJ2-1; D is uncertain. Germline CDR1 is LGHNA and CDR2 is YNFKEQ. This CDR3 contains 15 residues. Deletions cut 0 bases from V and 15 bases from J, with 21 bases between. The CDR3 here is CASSQDSSANFRVFF. The CDR3 DNA is TGTGCCAGCAGCCAAGATTCATCCGCGAACTTCCGGGTGTTCTTC.

This chain uses TRBV18 with TRBJ1-6; the D is unclear. Trimming stripped 1 base from V and 5 bases from J, with 6 bases between. CDR1 and CDR2 from the germline V gene are KGHSH and LQKENI. The CDR3 loop spans 14 amino acids. Written as DNA, the CDR3 is TGTGCCAGCTCACCACTACAGAATAATTCACCCCTCCACTTT. Amino acids: CASSPLQNNSPLHF.

This chain connects TRBV5-1 to TRBJ2-5; TRBD2 agrees at 10 bases. This CDR3 has 15 residues. J was trimmed by 2 bases and V by 2 bases; bases with no gene match: 3. Per the germline V gene, CDR1 is SGHRS and CDR2 is YFSETQ. The CDR3 here is CASSLLAGPQETQYF. The DNA for the CDR3 is TGCGCCAGCAGCTTACTAGCGGGACCTCAAGAGACCCAGTACTTC.

This clone has only a few counts. The chain combines TRBV14 with TRBJ2-7; D unresolved. CDR1 is SGHDN, CDR2 FVKESK, per germline. The CDR3 is 13 residues long. The V and J ends lost 1 base and 3 bases respectively, with 7 bases between them. The CDR3 nucleotides are TGTGCCAGCAGCCAAGGGCATATCTACGAGCAGTACTTC. Translated, it gives CASSQGHIYEQYF.

V gene TRBV27 combines with J gene TRBJ2-1; 7 bases fit TRBD1. After removal of 0 bases from V and 6 bases from J, the junction contained 2 bases not matched to a gene. CDR3 length: 14 amino acids. Germline-derived CDR1 and CDR2 are MNHEY and SMNVEV (reference sequence). The CDR3 coding sequence is TGTGCCAGCAGTTTATCGGGGGACAGCAATGAGCAGTTCTTC. Translated, it gives CASSLSGDSNEQFF.

The chain has TRBV2 and TRBJ2-6; TRBD1 matches at 7 bases. This CDR3 contains 16 residues. Germline loops: CDR1 SNHLY, CDR2 FYNNEI. V was clipped by 9 bases and J by 0 bases; unmatched bases: 8. CDR3 sequence (DNA): TGTGCCAGTAAGACAGGGCCCAGCTCTGGGGCCAACGTCCTGACTTTC. This codes for CASKTGPSSGANVLTF.

The gene calls are TRBV29-1 and TRBJ2-1; D is perhaps TRBD2 (5 bases). The CDR3 runs to 13 residues. V was cut by 6 bases and J by 6 bases, with 15 bases left in between. Germline V gene lookup returns CDR1 SQVTM and CDR2 ANQGSEA. The CDR3 protein is CSVLANLGNEQFF. The CDR3 coding sequence is TGCAGCGTCCTAGCCAACTTGGGCAATGAGCAGTTCTTC.

The chain recombines TRBV6-2 or TRBV6-3 with TRBJ2-5, with TRBD2 as a possible D gene (6 bases). Trimming shortened V by 5 bases and J by 2 bases, and 9 bases separated the two germline ends. CDR1 MNHEY and CDR2 SVGEGT come from the germline V gene. The length of the CDR3 is 13 residues. CDR3 loop: CASSGGIQETQYF. The DNA of the CDR3 is TGTGCCAGCAGTGGGGGGATACAAGAGACCCAGTACTTC.

The chain has TRBV6-4 and TRBJ2-1; TRBD2 aligns across 8 bases. CDR3 length: 16 amino acids. With V trimmed by 3 bases and J by 8 bases, 12 bases remained unmatched. Germline-derived CDR1 and CDR2 are MRHNA and SNTAGT. The CDR3 DNA reads as TGTGCCAGCAGTGATCGGTTCAGCGGGAGTAGGGATGAGCAGTTCTTC. Translation: CASSDRFSGSRDEQFF.

The CDR3 bases are TGTGCCAGCAGCTCTAACAGAAATCAGCCCCAGCATTTT. This translates into CASSSNRNQPQHF. The rearrangement uses TRBV7-2 and TRBJ1-5; D uncertain. V was shortened by 4 bases and J by 4 bases, with 8 bases between the two germline ends. Germline assignment: CDR1 SGHTA and CDR2 FQGNSA. CDR3 length equals 13 residues.

V and J are TRBV7-9 and TRBJ2-1; 7 bases fit TRBD2. Germline CDR1 and CDR2: SEHNR and FQNEAQ (reference sequence). The J segment lost 0 bases and the V segment lost 6 bases, leaving 5 bases of the junction unmatched. The CDR3 totals 15 residues. The CDR3 DNA sequence: TGTGCCAGCAGATCGACGGGAGGCTCCTACAATGAGCAGTTCTTC. This translates into CASRSTGGSYNEQFF.

This clone was found once. The gene calls are TRBV18 and TRBJ1-1; D remains ambiguous. CDR3 length equals 15 residues. CDR1 is KGHSH and CDR2 is LQKENI in the germline V gene. Trimming pared 3 bases from V and 1 base from J, leaving 12 bases between. The CDR3 DNA sequence: TGTGCCAGCTCACCGACGGGGTCAGCGAACACTGAAGCTTTCTTT. Its translation is CASSPTGSANTEAFF. Together with reference TRBV18 and TRBJ1-1, the CDR3 gives the full variable domain: NAGVMQNPRHLVRRRGQEARLRCSPMKGHSHVYWYRQLPEEGLKFMVYLQKENIIDESGMPKERFSAEFPKEGPSILRIQQVVRGDSAAYFCASSPTGSANTEAFFGQGTRLTVV.

The gene calls are TRBV27 and TRBJ2-6; 7 bases match TRBD1. Germline trimming cut 5 bases from V and 3 bases from J; bases unmatched to any gene: 7. Germline lookup yields CDR1 MNHEY and CDR2 SMNVEV (reference sequence). The CDR3 is 16 amino acids. CDR3 sequence: CASSQQGLDGANVLTF. As DNA, the CDR3 is TGTGCCAGCAGTCAACAGGGGCTTGATGGGGCCAACGTCCTGACTTTC.

CDR3 DNA sequence: TGCAGTGCTAGTCGGGTTAACACTGAAGCTTTCTTT. This gives the protein CSASRVNTEAFF. The rearrangement joins TRBV20-1 to TRBJ1-1; D is unresolved. Germline V gene lookup returns CDR1 DFQATT and CDR2 SNEGSKA (reference sequence). V lost 3 bases and J 2 bases, leaving 7 bases between the germline ends. CDR3 length: 12 residues.

The chain uses TRBV6-5 and TRBJ2-7; 8 bases are shared with TRBD1. The CDR3 loop spans 15 amino acids. CDR1 is MNHEY, CDR2 SVGAGI, per germline. Trimming at V came to 2 bases and at J to 5 bases, leaving 8 bases not matched to a gene. CDR3 in amino acids: CASSYGAAGGDEQYF. CDR3 bases: TGTGCCAGCAGTTACGGCGCGGCAGGGGGCGACGAGCAGTACTTC.

This chain uses TRBV15 with TRBJ2-7; a possible D gene is TRBD1 (8 bases). V gave up 4 bases and J gave up 3 bases, with 16 bases separating them. The CDR3 has 15 amino acids. Per germline, CDR1 LNHNV and CDR2 YYDKDF (reference sequence). CDR3 nucleotide sequence: TGTGCCACCAGCACTAACAGGGGGGGCTACTACGAGCAGTACTTC. This gives the protein CATSTNRGGYYEQYF.

This clone showed up just once. This chain uses TRBV14 with TRBJ2-1; D remains unclear. V was trimmed by 0 bases and J by 9 bases, leaving 9 bases between them. CDR3 size: 13 residues. The V gene's germline CDR1 is SGHDN and CDR2 FVKESK. The CDR3 region is CASSQDWRGEQFF. The CDR3 DNA sequence: TGTGCCAGCAGCCAAGATTGGAGAGGTGAGCAGTTCTTC.

This clone was seen once. This chain uses TRBV24-1 with TRBJ2-1, with 10 bases lining up with TRBD2. Germline assignment: CDR1 KGHDR and CDR2 SFDVKD. The V gene end was trimmed by 4 bases and the J gene end by 10 bases; junction bases not matched to a gene: 6. The CDR3 extends over 14 amino acids. The CDR3 DNA is TGTGCCACCAGTGAGCCAGCGGGAGGGAGGGAGCAGTTCTTC. This gives the protein CATSEPAGGREQFF.

The chain uses TRBV25-1 and TRBJ2-5; TRBD2 might be the D (5 bases). The CDR3 has 15 residues. V was pared by 5 bases and J by 5 bases, with 18 bases between. Germline V gene lookup returns CDR1 MGHDK and CDR2 SYGVNS. Written as DNA, the CDR3 is TGTGCCAGCAGTCGACCGGGCACCTCGGGGGAGACCCAGTACTTC. Its protein product is CASSRPGTSGETQYF. The full variable domain, its missing parts supplied by reference TRBV25-1 and TRBJ2-5, is EADIYQTPRYLVIGTGKKITLECSQTMGHDKMYWYQQDPGMELHLIHYSYGVNSTEKGDLSSESTVSRIRTEHFPLTLESARPSHTSQYLCASSRPGTSGETQYFGPGTRLLVL.